This entry lists 30 T cell receptor beta chains sequenced from one sample in a study of OX40 agonist ivuxolimab in advanced cancers. Generated by immunoSEQ multiplex PCR, the TCRdb table keeps only in-frame clones and is missing some. The sample shows roughly 97,000 clones, about nine tenths of them seen only once. This material consisted of CD4+ or CD8+ T cells sorted from blood, taken in a trial of the OX40 agonist ivuxolimab. The receptors shown here come from an adult with an advanced solid tumor such as melanoma, head and neck, liver or kidney cancer.

This CDR3 reads CASSPGTRGVYEQYF. The CDR3 nucleotides read TGTGCCAGTAGTCCCGGGACCCGTGGAGTCTACGAGCAGTACTTC. The genes are TRBV19 and TRBJ2-7; D might be TRBD1 or TRBD2, each matching 5 bases. CDR3 length: 15 amino acids. The germline V gene has CDR1 LNHDA and CDR2 SQIVND (reference sequence). Trimming cost V 5 bases and J 3 bases, with 17 bases left between them.

V usage is TRBV6-5 and J usage is TRBJ1-5, with no clear D. The length of the CDR3 is 15 residues. Trimming left V 0 bases short and J 2 bases short, with 8 bases between. The V gene's germline CDR1 is MNHEY and CDR2 SVGAGI. The CDR3 DNA reads as TGTGCCAGCAGTTACTCGATTGAAGGCAATCAGCCCCAGCATTTT. Translated, it gives CASSYSIEGNQPQHF.

The gene calls are TRBV11-3 and TRBJ2-2, with D hard to call. CDR1 is SGHNT and CDR2 is YENEEA in the germline V gene. The CDR3 has 15 residues. V was clipped by 5 bases and J by 3 bases, with 13 bases between them. CDR3 DNA sequence: TGTGCCAGCAGCCCCACCTATGATTACACCGGGGAGCTGTTTTTT. Translating gives CASSPTYDYTGELFF. Looking up the rest from reference TRBV11-3 and TRBJ2-2 gives the full variable domain: EAGVVQSPRYKIIEKKQPVAFWCNPISGHNTLYWYLQNLGQGPELLIRYENEEAVDDSQLPKDRFSAERLKGVDSTLKIQPAELGDSAVYLCASSPTYDYTGELFFGEGSRLTVL.

V is TRBV20-1 and J is TRBJ1-2, with no clear D. The CDR3 extends over 11 amino acids. Germline assignment: CDR1 DFQATT and CDR2 SNEGSKA (reference sequence). V lost 1 base, J lost 4 bases, and 4 bases lay in between. Here the CDR3 reads CSARASYGYTF. CDR3 nucleotide sequence: TGCAGTGCTAGAGCCTCCTATGGCTACACCTTC.

The J gene is TRBJ1-6, the V gene TRBV7-6, with D unclear. The CDR3 consists of 14 residues. The V gene's germline CDR1 is SGHVS and CDR2 FNYEAQ. V was cut by 3 bases and J by 5 bases, with 8 bases left in between. This chain's CDR3 is CASSFRRDNSPLHF. In DNA form, the CDR3 reads TGTGCCAGCAGCTTTAGACGCGATAATTCACCCCTCCACTTT.

The chain employs TRBV6-4 and TRBJ1-2; 9 bases are shared with TRBD1. The CDR3 runs 14 residues. Germline lookup yields CDR1 MRHNA and CDR2 SNTAGT. The ends lost 3 bases at V and 5 bases at J; junction bases unmatched: 4. The CDR3 region has the DNA TGTGCCAGCAGTGAAACCGGGACAGGGTATGGCTACACCTTC. Residues: CASSETGTGYGYTF.

The CDR3 region is CASGHLTSYNSPLHF. The CDR3 DNA follows: TGTGCTAGTGGTCACCTTACCTCCTATAATTCACCCCTCCACTTT. The chain couples TRBV12-5 to TRBJ1-6; D not resolved. Trimming removed 5 bases at V and 0 bases at J, with 8 bases between. CDR1 is LGHNT and CDR2 is FRNRAP in the germline V gene. CDR3 length equals 15 residues.

CDR3 sequence reads: CASSKGSGGRSEQYF. The CDR3, as DNA: TGTGCCAGCAGTAAGGGGTCCGGGGGGCGATCCGAGCAGTACTTC. The chain employs TRBV27 and TRBJ2-7, with a possible D match to TRBD2 (7 bases). The germline V gene encodes CDR1 MNHEY and CDR2 SMNVEV (reference sequence). This CDR3 has 15 amino acids. V lost 5 bases and J 6 bases, leaving 20 bases between the germline ends.

This clone is a singleton in its sample. The chain combines TRBV19 with TRBJ1-1; D gene ambiguous. CDR3 length equals 14 residues. Germline values: CDR1 LNHDA, CDR2 SQIVND (reference sequence). Trimming pared 4 bases from V and 4 bases from J, leaving 13 bases between. The CDR3 reads CASSRAALGTEAFF. The CDR3 nucleotides read TGTGCCAGTAGTAGGGCAGCCTTGGGCACTGAAGCTTTCTTT.

The gene calls are TRBV19 and TRBJ1-1; weak D call: TRBD1 (5 bases). Trimming left V 3 bases short and J 1 base short, with 9 bases between. CDR1 is LNHDA, CDR2 SQIVND, per germline (reference sequence). The CDR3 consists of 14 residues. In DNA, the CDR3 is TGTGCCAGTAGTATGGGACTAGGGAACACTGAAGCTTTCTTT. It specifies CASSMGLGNTEAFF. Full variable domain (remainder filled in from reference TRBV19 and TRBJ1-1): DGGITQSPKYLFRKEGQNVTLSCEQNLNHDAMYWYRQDPGQGLRLIYYSQIVNDFQKGDIAEGYSVSREKKESFPLTVTSAQKNPTAFYLCASSMGLGNTEAFFGQGTRLTVV.

The V and J genes are TRBV19 and TRBJ1-4; TRBD1 might be the D (5 bases). CDR1 is LNHDA and CDR2 is SQIVND in the germline V gene (reference sequence). The CDR3 totals 14 residues. With 3 bases removed from V and 7 bases from J, the gap between germline ends came to 12 bases. CDR3 sequence: CASSIGATGEKLFF. CDR3 sequence (DNA): TGTGCCAGTAGTATTGGGGCCACGGGTGAAAAACTGTTTTTT.

This sequence joins TRBV2 and TRBJ1-2; D gene ambiguous. The CDR3 runs to 14 residues. Germline values: CDR1 SNHLY, CDR2 FYNNEI. V was shortened by 6 bases and J by 2 bases, with 13 bases between the two germline ends. The CDR3 DNA follows: TGTGCCAGCAGGGACGGAGACCTAAACTATGGCTACACCTTC. Amino acid sequence: CASRDGDLNYGYTF.

The CDR3 DNA follows: TGTGCCAGCAGCCGAAGGGACAGGGGAGGCACCGGGGAGCTGTTTTTT. Amino acids: CASSRRDRGGTGELFF. The chain combines TRBV7-8 with TRBJ2-2, with 10 bases identical to TRBD1. Losses at the gene ends were 5 bases for V and 4 bases for J; bases not matched to a gene: 7. The CDR3 has 16 residues. The germline gives CDR1 SGHVS, CDR2 FQNEAQ.

This chain connects TRBV11-3 to TRBJ2-3; D is possibly TRBD1 (5 bases). The V gene's germline CDR1 is SGHNT and CDR2 YENEEA. The CDR3 is 14 amino acids. V shed 1 base and J shed 4 bases, with 9 bases lying between them. CDR3 sequence: CASSLGQLPDTQYF. CDR3 coding DNA: TGTGCCAGCAGCTTAGGACAGTTACCAGATACGCAGTATTTT. Looking up the rest from reference TRBV11-3 and TRBJ2-3 gives the full variable domain: EAGVVQSPRYKIIEKKQPVAFWCNPISGHNTLYWYLQNLGQGPELLIRYENEEAVDDSQLPKDRFSAERLKGVDSTLKIQPAELGDSAVYLCASSLGQLPDTQYFGPGTRLTVL.

The rearrangement joins TRBV6-6 to TRBJ1-1; no reliable D call. This CDR3 has 12 amino acids. V shed 5 bases and J shed 1 base, with 5 bases lying between them. Germline CDR1 reads MNHNY; CDR2 reads SVGAGI (reference sequence). CDR3: CASSLANTEAFF. The CDR3 coding sequence is TGTGCCAGCAGTCTGGCGAACACTGAAGCTTTCTTT.

This chain joins TRBV19 and TRBJ1-5; 8 nucleotides agree with TRBD1. Germline CDR1 is LNHDA and CDR2 is SQIVND (reference sequence). The CDR3 is 15 residues long. The V segment lost 5 bases and the J segment 0 bases; nucleotides outside the gene matches: 3. The CDR3 is CASSGTGGSNQPQHF. DNA for the CDR3: TGTGCCAGTAGTGGGACAGGAGGTAGCAATCAGCCCCAGCATTTT.

Note on this clone: A much larger clone differs from this one at a single base, so this may be a read error. At the DNA level, this CDR3 is encoded by other sequences in the same sample as well. The gene calls are TRBV18 and TRBJ2-7; D not certain. Trimming cost V 2 bases and J 4 bases, with 6 bases left between them. The CDR3 contains 12 residues. CDR1 and CDR2 (germline): KGHSH, LQKENI. The CDR3 sequence is CASSPEQYEQYF. Here the CDR3 DNA reads TGTGCCAGCTCACCAGAACAGTACGAGCAGTACTTC. The whole variable domain, filled in from reference TRBV18 and TRBJ2-7, reads NAGVMQNPRHLVRRRGQEARLRCSPMKGHSHVYWYRQLPEEGLKFMVYLQKENIIDESGMPKERFSAEFPKEGPSILRIQQVVRGDSAAYFCASSPEQYEQYFGPGTRLTVT.

This clone occurred a few times. The chain employs TRBV9 and TRBJ1-4; 8 bases fit TRBD1. Trimming at V came to 1 base and at J to 8 bases, leaving 1 base not matched to a gene. Germline values: CDR1 SGDLS, CDR2 YYNGEE. The CDR3 consists of 13 residues. CDR3 sequence (DNA): TGTGCCAGCAGCGTATCAGGGGGCGAAAAACTGTTTTTT. Protein sequence: CASSVSGGEKLFF.

This chain connects TRBV5-1 to TRBJ2-7; the D gene is possibly TRBD1 (6 bases). CDR1 is SGHRS and CDR2 is YFSETQ in the germline V gene. The CDR3 is 13 residues long. The ends were cut back, 4 bases at V and 0 bases at J, with 8 bases in the middle. For the CDR3, the DNA is TGCGCCAGCAGCCGGACAGTCTCCTACGAGCAGTACTTC. Its protein is CASSRTVSYEQYF.

This chain uses TRBV15 with TRBJ1-3, with TRBD1 matching over 7 bases. CDR1 and CDR2 from the germline V gene are LNHNV and YYDKDF (reference sequence). The CDR3 runs 14 residues. The junction had 12 bases not matched to a gene; V was cut back by 8 bases and J by 8 bases. As DNA, the CDR3 is TGTGCCACCTCAGGGGGAATCGCTCTTGACACCATATATTTT. Its protein product is CATSGGIALDTIYF.

This chain links TRBV19 with TRBJ1-1, with D hard to call. The V gene's germline CDR1 is LNHDA and CDR2 SQIVND (reference sequence). V lost 7 bases, J lost 8 bases, and 17 bases lay in between. This CDR3 comprises 13 residues. The CDR3 nucleotides are TGTGCCAGTAAAAGGGCAGATTCCTTCGAAGCTTTCTTT. Its protein product is CASKRADSFEAFF.

The genes are TRBV7-6 and TRBJ2-5; D is unresolved. The length of the CDR3 is 14 residues. The V gene's germline CDR1 is SGHVS and CDR2 FNYEAQ. V shed 0 bases and J shed 7 bases, with 12 bases lying between them. The DNA of the CDR3 is TGTGCCAGCAGCTTAGCGCCGGCAGACGGGACCCAGTACTTC. As protein: CASSLAPADGTQYF.

The chain couples TRBV5-6 to TRBJ1-5; D unclear. V gave up 0 bases and J gave up 2 bases, with 0 bases separating them. This CDR3 spans 12 amino acids. CDR1 SGHDT and CDR2 YYEEEE come from the germline V gene. CDR3 in amino acids: CASSLGNQPQHF. CDR3 bases: TGTGCCAGCAGCTTGGGCAATCAGCCCCAGCATTTT. Using reference TRBV5-6 and TRBJ1-5 for the parts outside the CDR3, the full variable domain is DAGVTQSPTHLIKTRGQQVTLRCSPKSGHDTVSWYQQALGQGPQFIFQYYEEEERQRGNFPDRFSGHQFPNYSSELNVNALLLGDSALYLCASSLGNQPQHFGDGTRLSIL.

The chain joins TRBV7-2 to TRBJ2-1; D is unresolved. Germline lookup yields CDR1 SGHTA and CDR2 FQGNSA. The CDR3 totals 11 residues. V lost 5 bases and J lost 4, with 3 bases in between. The CDR3 protein is CASSPYNEQFF. Written as DNA, the CDR3 is TGTGCCAGCAGCCCATACAATGAGCAGTTCTTC. The full variable domain, rest sourced from reference TRBV7-2 and TRBJ2-1, is GAGVSQSPSNKVTEKGKDVELRCDPISGHTALYWYRQSLGQGLEFLIYFQGNSAPDKSGLPSDRFSAERTGGSVSTLTIQRTQQEDSAVYLCASSPYNEQFFGPGTRLTVL.

The chain recombines TRBV5-1 with TRBJ2-7; possibly TRBD1 for D (6 bases). The CDR3 is 13 amino acids. Germline V gene data show CDR1 as SGHRS and CDR2 as YFSETQ. Trimming cost V 2 bases and J 3 bases, with 9 bases left between them. The CDR3 region has the DNA TGCGCCAGCAGCTTAGGACAGAGCTACGAGCAGTACTTC. It is translated as CASSLGQSYEQYF.

This clone was picked up one time. The chain uses TRBV30 and TRBJ1-3; D not certain. Trimming left V 5 bases short and J 0 bases short, with 8 bases between. Germline CDR1 and CDR2: GTSNPN and SVGIG (reference sequence). CDR3 length: 13 residues. CDR3 loop: CAWVSYSGNTIYF. In nucleotides, the CDR3 is TGTGCCTGGGTCAGCTACTCTGGAAACACCATATATTTT.

The chain uses TRBV7-8 and TRBJ1-5; D is perhaps TRBD1 (5 bases). V lost 1 base to trimming and J lost 5 bases, with 18 bases between them. Germline lookup yields CDR1 SGHVS and CDR2 FQNEAQ. The CDR3 runs to 17 residues. CDR3 coding DNA: TGTGCCAGCAGCTTAGGAGATCTGGGGGGGTCCTATCAGCCCCAGCATTTT. Protein product: CASSLGDLGGSYQPQHF.

The rearrangement links TRBV7-6 to TRBJ2-7; unclear D gene. Germline V gives CDR1 SGHVS, CDR2 FNYEAQ. CDR3 size: 12 residues. V was pared by 1 base and J by 2 bases, with 3 bases between. Here the CDR3 reads CASSLVPYEQYF. The CDR3 region has the DNA TGTGCCAGCAGCTTAGTACCCTACGAGCAGTACTTC.

V is TRBV19 and J is TRBJ2-5; no clear D gene. The CDR3 runs to 13 residues. Trimming stripped 3 bases from V and 4 bases from J, with 9 bases between. CDR1 LNHDA and CDR2 SQIVND come from the germline V gene (reference sequence). CDR3 in DNA: TGTGCCAGTAGTATGGCAAGGGTAGAGACCCAGTACTTC. It encodes CASSMARVETQYF.

The V gene is TRBV18, the J gene TRBJ1-2, with D possibly TRBD1 on 6 matching bases. The CDR3 length is 15 residues. From germline, CDR1 is KGHSH and CDR2 LQKENI. V was pared by 8 bases and J by 0 bases, with 16 bases between. CDR3 sequence reads: CASRPPRGPNYGYTF. CDR3 nucleotide sequence: TGTGCCAGCCGCCCTCCCAGGGGACCTAACTATGGCTACACCTTC.